The 14 T cell receptor beta chains given below trace back to one sample, sequenced in a study of blood T cell repertoires in COVID-19. Sequencing was performed with immunoSEQ multiplex PCR; in TCRdb, only in-frame clones are kept and a portion is missing. This sample yields approximately 75,000 clones, of which roughly 84% are seen a single time; approximately 6.9% belongs to the top ten. The material sequenced was peripheral blood. The receptors derive from a young man with COVID-19, enrolled during active disease.

The CDR3 region is CASSKYSTGKETQYF. In DNA, the CDR3 is TGTGCCAGCAGTAAATATTCGACTGGAAAAGAGACCCAGTACTTC. This sequence joins TRBV6-6 and TRBJ2-5; D gene unclear. V was trimmed by 5 bases and J by 3 bases, leaving 16 bases between them. CDR1 is MNHNY and CDR2 is SVGAGI in the germline V gene (reference sequence). There are 15 residues in the CDR3.

The chain recombines TRBV18 with TRBJ2-3; possible D gene TRBD2, 6 bases. The CDR3 loop spans 15 amino acids. The germline V gene encodes CDR1 KGHSH and CDR2 LQKENI. V was trimmed by 4 bases and J by 1 base, leaving 12 bases between them. The CDR3 DNA reads TGTGCCAGCTCACGTATCGGGGAGGGCACAGATACGCAGTATTTT. It is translated as CASSRIGEGTDTQYF.

CDR3 region: CASSGPRLAGGLGDTQYF. The CDR3 region has the DNA TGCGCCAGCAGCGGACCAAGGCTAGCGGGAGGGCTAGGAGATACGCAGTATTTT. J is TRBJ2-3 and V is TRBV10-2; TRBD2 matches 12 bases. The CDR3 consists of 18 residues. V trimming: 6 bases; J trimming: 5 bases; junction bases outside the gene matches: 15. Germline CDR1 is WSHSY and CDR2 is SAAADI.

The chain combines TRBV12-3 or TRBV12-4 with TRBJ2-2, with no clear D. Trimming stripped 6 bases from V and 4 bases from J, with 6 bases between. The CDR3 runs 12 residues. CDR3 in amino acids: CASSRFTGELFF. CDR3 coding DNA: TGTGCCAGCAGCAGGTTCACCGGGGAGCTGTTTTTT.

The chain uses TRBV12-3 or TRBV12-4 and TRBJ2-5; TRBD1 matches 10 bases. The CDR3 totals 13 residues. V gave up 3 bases and J gave up 7 bases; unmatched junction bases: 2. CDR3 nucleotide sequence: TGTGCCAGCAGTTTGGGACAGGGGATGACCCAGTACTTC. Protein sequence: CASSLGQGMTQYF.

The chain couples TRBV5-5 to TRBJ2-1; D perhaps matches TRBD2 (6 bases). CDR1 and CDR2 from the germline V gene are SGHKS and YYEKEE (reference sequence). V gave up 2 bases and J gave up 9 bases, with 18 bases separating them. This CDR3 contains 15 residues. The CDR3 loop reads CASSLDRAGLIEQFF. The CDR3 DNA reads as TGTGCCAGCAGCTTAGATAGGGCGGGATTGATTGAGCAGTTCTTC.

The CDR3 bases are TGTGCCAGCAGGGACAGGCACTATGGCTACACCTTC. It codes for CASRDRHYGYTF. J is TRBJ1-2 and V is TRBV6-6; 7 bases align to TRBD1. Unmatched junction bases numbered 1, after V lost 6 bases and J lost 3 bases. Germline CDR1 reads MNHNY; CDR2 reads SVGAGI (reference sequence). The CDR3 consists of 12 residues.

The V gene is TRBV2, the J gene TRBJ2-7, with TRBD2 matching 11 bases. The CDR3 is made up of 14 amino acids. Trimming removed 7 bases from V and 6 bases from J; junction bases left unmatched: 8. Germline V gene data show CDR1 as SNHLY and CDR2 as FYNNEI. The CDR3 sequence is CASNLLAGVREQYF. The CDR3 region has the DNA TGTGCCAGCAACCTACTAGCGGGAGTTCGCGAGCAGTACTTC.

The gene calls are TRBV5-1 and TRBJ2-1; D might be TRBD1 (7 bases). Germline CDR1 and CDR2: SGHRS and YFSETQ. The germline V and J ends were trimmed by 0 bases and 10 bases, with 20 bases remaining between them. The CDR3 is 16 amino acids. The CDR3 loop reads CASSLGASGGRSEQFF. The CDR3 DNA follows: TGCGCCAGCAGCTTGGGAGCCTCAGGGGGGCGTAGCGAGCAGTTCTTC. Looking up the rest from reference TRBV5-1 and TRBJ2-1 gives the full variable domain: KAGVTQTPRYLIKTRGQQVTLSCSPISGHRSVSWYQQTPGQGLQFLFEYFSETQRNKGNFPGRFSGRQFSNSRSEMNVSTLELGDSALYLCASSLGASGGRSEQFFGPGTRLTVL.

The chain is built from TRBV19 and TRBJ1-5; D may be TRBD1 (5 bases). CDR1 is LNHDA, CDR2 SQIVND, per germline (reference sequence). V lost 5 bases and J 6 bases, leaving 11 bases between the germline ends. The length of the CDR3 is 13 residues. The CDR3: CASSADRGQPQHF. DNA for the CDR3: TGTGCCAGTAGTGCCGACAGAGGTCAGCCCCAGCATTTT.

The chain combines TRBV6-6 with TRBJ2-3, with TRBD2 as a possible D gene (6 bases). V lost 4 bases to trimming and J lost 5 bases, with 16 bases between them. CDR1 is MNHNY and CDR2 is SVGAGI in the germline V gene (reference sequence). This CDR3 has 15 amino acids. The CDR3, as DNA: TGTGCCAGCAGTTCAATGTCCGGGAGTGGAGATACGCAGTATTTT. Protein product: CASSSMSGSGDTQYF.

The rearrangement joins TRBV6-1 to TRBJ2-7, with 7 bases aligning to TRBD1. The CDR3 consists of 14 residues. After removal of 6 bases from V and 1 base from J, the junction contained 6 bases not matched to a gene. Germline V gene sequence: CDR1 MNHNS, CDR2 SASEGT. The CDR3 DNA reads TGTGCCAGCAGCCCCCGACAGGGTTCCTACGAGCAGTACTTC. It specifies CASSPRQGSYEQYF.

The chain is built from TRBV10-3 and TRBJ1-6; D gene ambiguous. Trimming took 3 bases from V and 7 from J, leaving 16 bases between them. Germline CDR1 ENHRY, CDR2 SYGVKD. This CDR3 is 16 amino acids long. The CDR3 nucleotides read TGTGCCATCAGTGAAGTCACCCCCCGGAGCAATTCACCCCTCCACTTT. Amino acid sequence: CAISEVTPRSNSPLHF.

This chain connects TRBV5-6 to TRBJ1-2, with D possibly being TRBD1 (5 bases). The CDR3 has 15 residues. The germline CDR1 and CDR2 sequences are SGHDT and YYEEEE. Trimming pared 4 bases from V and 7 bases from J, leaving 20 bases between. Here the CDR3 DNA reads TGTGCCAGCAGCCTTCTCGGGGAAGGGGAGGGTGGCTACACCTTC. Protein: CASSLLGEGEGGYTF.